This T cell receptor (beta chain) was profiled in a study of T cells in localized non-small cell lung cancer. Overall study results and limits: Sequencing covered just one tumor region, so heterogeneity cannot be ruled out. Elevated circulating T cell density in blood was associated with longer overall survival.

The CDR3 runs 14 residues. Germline CDR1 GTSNPN, CDR2 SVGIG (reference sequence). V was shortened by 3 bases and J by 1 base, with 12 bases between the two germline ends. Concerning this clone: Antigen unknown.

Using immunoSEQ multiplex PCR, the repertoire was profiled, and TCRdb retains in-frame clones only, with some absent. The table has about 24,000 clones, roughly nine tenths seen once. The V and J genes are TRBV30 and TRBJ1-1, with D unresolved. Sequenced here: peripheral blood, sampled before any cancer treatment. The source of this sequence is a woman aged 35 to 69 with stage I lung adenocarcinoma. The CDR3 sequence: CAWSIMAGNTEAFF. The CDR3 nucleotides are TGTGCCTGGAGCATAATGGCGGGGAACACTGAAGCTTTCTTT.